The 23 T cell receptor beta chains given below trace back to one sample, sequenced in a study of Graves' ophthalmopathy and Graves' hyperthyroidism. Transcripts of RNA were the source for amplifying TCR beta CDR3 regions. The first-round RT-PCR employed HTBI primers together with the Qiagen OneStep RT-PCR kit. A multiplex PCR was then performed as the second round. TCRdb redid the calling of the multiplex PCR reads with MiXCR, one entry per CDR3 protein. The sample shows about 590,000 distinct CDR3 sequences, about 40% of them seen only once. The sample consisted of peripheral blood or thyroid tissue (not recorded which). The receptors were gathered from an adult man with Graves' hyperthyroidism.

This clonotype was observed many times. CDR3 DNA: TGCAGTGCTTACCTTGGGACAGGGAAGAATGGCTACACCTTC. Translation gives CSAYLGTGKNGYTF. This chain joins TRBV20-1 and TRBJ1-2; the match to TRBD1 covers 9 bases. The CDR3 runs 14 residues. V gave up 5 bases and J gave up 6 bases; unmatched junction bases: 10. Germline V gives CDR1 DFQATT, CDR2 SNEGSKA (reference sequence).

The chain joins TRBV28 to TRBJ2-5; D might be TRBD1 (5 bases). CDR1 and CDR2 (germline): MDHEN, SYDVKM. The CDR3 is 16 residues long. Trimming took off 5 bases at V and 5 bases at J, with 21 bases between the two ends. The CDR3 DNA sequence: TGTGCCAGCAGTCCGTCGACGGGCGTCCCAGGGGAGACCCAGTACTTC. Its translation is CASSPSTGVPGETQYF.

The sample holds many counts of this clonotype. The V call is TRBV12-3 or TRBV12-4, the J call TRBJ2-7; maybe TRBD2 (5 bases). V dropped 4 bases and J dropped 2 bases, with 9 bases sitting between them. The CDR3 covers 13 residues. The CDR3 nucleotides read TGTGCCAGCAGTTCGACTATAACCTACGAGCAGTACTTC. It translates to CASSSTITYEQYF.

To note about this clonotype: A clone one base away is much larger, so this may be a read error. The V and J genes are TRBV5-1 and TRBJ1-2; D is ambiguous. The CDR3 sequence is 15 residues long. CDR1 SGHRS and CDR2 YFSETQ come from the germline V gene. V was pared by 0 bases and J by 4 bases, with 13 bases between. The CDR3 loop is CASSLEKGRSYGYTF. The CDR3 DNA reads TGCGCCAGCAGCTTGGAGAAAGGGAGGAGCTATGGCTACACCTTC.

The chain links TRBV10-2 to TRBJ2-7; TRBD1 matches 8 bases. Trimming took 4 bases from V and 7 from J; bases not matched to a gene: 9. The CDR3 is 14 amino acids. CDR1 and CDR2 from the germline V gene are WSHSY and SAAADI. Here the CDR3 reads CASSGGRGLEEQYF. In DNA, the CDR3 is TGCGCCAGCAGTGGAGGCAGGGGGCTAGAAGAGCAGTACTTC.

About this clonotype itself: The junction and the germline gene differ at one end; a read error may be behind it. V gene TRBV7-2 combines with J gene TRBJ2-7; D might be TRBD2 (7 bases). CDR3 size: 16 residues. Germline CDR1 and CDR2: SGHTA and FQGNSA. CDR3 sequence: CARSLEGGLKSYEQYF. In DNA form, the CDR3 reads TGTGCCCGCAGCTTAGAGGGGGGGCTAAAGTCCTACGAGCAGTACTTC.

The CDR3 sequence: CASSCSFGQGFSGANVLTF. The CDR3 DNA is TGTGCCAGCAGTTGCTCCTTTGGACAGGGATTCTCTGGGGCCAACGTCCTGACTTTC. The chain is built from TRBV19 and TRBJ2-6; TRBD1 aligns across 8 bases. The CDR3 covers 19 residues. The V and J ends lost 9 bases and 0 bases, in that order; junction bases with no gene match: 16. CDR1 is LNHDA and CDR2 is SQIVND in the germline V gene (reference sequence). Based on the CDR3 plus reference TRBV19 and TRBJ2-6, the full variable domain is DGGITQSPKYLFRKEGQNVTLSCEQNLNHDAMYWYRQDPGQGLRLIYYSQIVNDFQKGDIAEGYSVSREKKESFPLTVTSAQKNPTAFYLCASSCSFGQGFSGANVLTFGAGSRLTVL.

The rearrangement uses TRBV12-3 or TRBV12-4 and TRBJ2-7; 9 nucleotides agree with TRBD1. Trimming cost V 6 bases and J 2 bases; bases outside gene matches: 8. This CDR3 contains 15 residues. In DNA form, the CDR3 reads TGTGCCAGCAGCCTTGGGACAGGGAAAACCTACGAGCAGTACTTC. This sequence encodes CASSLGTGKTYEQYF.

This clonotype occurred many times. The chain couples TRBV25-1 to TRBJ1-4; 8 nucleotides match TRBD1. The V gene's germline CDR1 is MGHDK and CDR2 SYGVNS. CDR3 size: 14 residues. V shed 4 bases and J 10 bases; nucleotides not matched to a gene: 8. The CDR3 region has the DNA TGTGCCAGCAGTGTCGGGCAGGGGGCAGGAAAACTGTTTTTT. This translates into CASSVGQGAGKLFF.

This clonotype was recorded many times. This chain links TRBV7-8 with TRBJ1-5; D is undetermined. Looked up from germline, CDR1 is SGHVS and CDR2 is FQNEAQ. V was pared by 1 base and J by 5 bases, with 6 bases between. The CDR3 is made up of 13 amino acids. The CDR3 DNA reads TGTGCCAGCAGCTTAGGGGAGGATCAGCCCCAGCATTTT. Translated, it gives CASSLGEDQPQHF.

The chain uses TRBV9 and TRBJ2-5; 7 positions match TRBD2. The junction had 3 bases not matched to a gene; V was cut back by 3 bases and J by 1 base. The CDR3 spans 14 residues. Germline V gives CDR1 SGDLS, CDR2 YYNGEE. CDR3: CASSGSGPQETQYF. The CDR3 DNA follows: TGTGCCAGCAGCGGTAGCGGGCCCCAAGAGACCCAGTACTTC.

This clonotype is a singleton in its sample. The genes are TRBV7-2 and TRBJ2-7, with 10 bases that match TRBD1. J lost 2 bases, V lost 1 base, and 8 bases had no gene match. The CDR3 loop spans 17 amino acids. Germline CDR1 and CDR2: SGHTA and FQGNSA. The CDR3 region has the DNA TGTGCCAGCAGCTTAGGAGTGGGACAGGGGCCCACCTACGAGCAGTACTTC. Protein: CASSLGVGQGPTYEQYF.

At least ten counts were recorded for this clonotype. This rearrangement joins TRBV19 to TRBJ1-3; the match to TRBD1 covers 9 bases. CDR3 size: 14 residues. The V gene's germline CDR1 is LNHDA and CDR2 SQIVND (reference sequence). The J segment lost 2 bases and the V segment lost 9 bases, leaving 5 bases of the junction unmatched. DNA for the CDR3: TGTGCCAGCCATCGACAGGGGGCTGGAAACACCATATATTTT. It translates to CASHRQGAGNTIYF.

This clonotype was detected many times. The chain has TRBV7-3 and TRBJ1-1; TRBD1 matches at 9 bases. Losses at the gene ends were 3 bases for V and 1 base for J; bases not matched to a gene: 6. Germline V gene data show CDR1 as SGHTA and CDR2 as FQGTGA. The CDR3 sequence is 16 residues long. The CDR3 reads CASSFGIQGANTEAFF. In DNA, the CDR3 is TGTGCCAGCAGCTTCGGCATACAGGGGGCGAACACTGAAGCTTTCTTT.

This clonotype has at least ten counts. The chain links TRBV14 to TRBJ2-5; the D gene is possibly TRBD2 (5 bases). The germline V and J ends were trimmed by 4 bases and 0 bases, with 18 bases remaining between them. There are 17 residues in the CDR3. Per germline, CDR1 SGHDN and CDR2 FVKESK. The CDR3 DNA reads TGTGCCAGCAGCCCTAGTACGGGGTCCATCCACCAAGAGACCCAGTACTTC. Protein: CASSPSTGSIHQETQYF.

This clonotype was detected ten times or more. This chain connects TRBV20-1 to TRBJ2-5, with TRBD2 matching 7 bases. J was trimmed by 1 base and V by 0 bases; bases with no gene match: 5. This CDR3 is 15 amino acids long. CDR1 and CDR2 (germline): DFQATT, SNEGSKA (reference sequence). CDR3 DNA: TGCAGTGCTAGAGATCCGCGGGAGATCCAAGAGACCCAGTACTTC. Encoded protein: CSARDPREIQETQYF.

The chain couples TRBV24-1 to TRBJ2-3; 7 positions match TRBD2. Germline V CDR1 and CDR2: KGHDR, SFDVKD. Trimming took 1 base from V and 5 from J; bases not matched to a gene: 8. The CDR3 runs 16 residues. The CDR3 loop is CATSDFRAGVQDTQYF. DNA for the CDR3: TGTGCCACCAGTGATTTCCGGGCGGGAGTTCAAGATACGCAGTATTTT.

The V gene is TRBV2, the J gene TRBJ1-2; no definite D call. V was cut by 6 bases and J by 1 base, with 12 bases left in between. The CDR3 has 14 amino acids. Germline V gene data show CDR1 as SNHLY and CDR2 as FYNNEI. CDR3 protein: CASSSGGFNYGYTF. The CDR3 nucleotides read TGTGCCAGCAGCTCCGGCGGGTTTAACTATGGCTACACCTTC.

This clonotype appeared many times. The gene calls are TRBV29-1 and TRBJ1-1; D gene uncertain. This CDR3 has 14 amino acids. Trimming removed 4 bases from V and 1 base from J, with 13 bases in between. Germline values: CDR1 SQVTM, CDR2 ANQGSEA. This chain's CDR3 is CSVARGGGNTEAFF. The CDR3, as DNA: TGCAGCGTTGCCCGGGGAGGAGGGAACACTGAAGCTTTCTTT.

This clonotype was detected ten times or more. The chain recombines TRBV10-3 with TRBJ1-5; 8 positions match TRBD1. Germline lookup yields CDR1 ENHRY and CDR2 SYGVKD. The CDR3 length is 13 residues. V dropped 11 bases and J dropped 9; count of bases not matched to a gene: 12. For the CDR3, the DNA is TGTGCCGCCGGGGCAGGGGGCATAGGGCCCCAGCATTTT. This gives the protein CAAGAGGIGPQHF.

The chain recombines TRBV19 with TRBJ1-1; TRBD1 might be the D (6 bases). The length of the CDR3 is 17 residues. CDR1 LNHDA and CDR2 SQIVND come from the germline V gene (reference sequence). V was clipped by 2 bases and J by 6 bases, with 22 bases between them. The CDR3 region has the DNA TGTGCCAGTAGTATAACCCATTCACAGGGCGGTCGGTCTGAAGCTTTCTTT. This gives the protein CASSITHSQGGRSEAFF.

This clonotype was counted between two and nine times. The CDR3 protein is CATSEETSGKAGTQYF. CDR3 nucleotides: TGTGCCACCAGTGAGGAGACTAGCGGGAAGGCGGGTACGCAGTATTTT. This chain links TRBV24-1 with TRBJ2-3; 11 bases agree with TRBD2. The CDR3 sequence is 16 residues long. CDR1 and CDR2 from the germline V gene are KGHDR and SFDVKD. Trimming at V came to 4 bases and at J to 8 bases, leaving 10 bases not matched to a gene.

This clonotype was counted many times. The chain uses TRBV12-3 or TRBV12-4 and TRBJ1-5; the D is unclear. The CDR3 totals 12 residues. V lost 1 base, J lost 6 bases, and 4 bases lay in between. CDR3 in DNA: TGTGCCAGCAGTTTAGACGGTCAGCCCCAGCATTTT. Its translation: CASSLDGQPQHF.